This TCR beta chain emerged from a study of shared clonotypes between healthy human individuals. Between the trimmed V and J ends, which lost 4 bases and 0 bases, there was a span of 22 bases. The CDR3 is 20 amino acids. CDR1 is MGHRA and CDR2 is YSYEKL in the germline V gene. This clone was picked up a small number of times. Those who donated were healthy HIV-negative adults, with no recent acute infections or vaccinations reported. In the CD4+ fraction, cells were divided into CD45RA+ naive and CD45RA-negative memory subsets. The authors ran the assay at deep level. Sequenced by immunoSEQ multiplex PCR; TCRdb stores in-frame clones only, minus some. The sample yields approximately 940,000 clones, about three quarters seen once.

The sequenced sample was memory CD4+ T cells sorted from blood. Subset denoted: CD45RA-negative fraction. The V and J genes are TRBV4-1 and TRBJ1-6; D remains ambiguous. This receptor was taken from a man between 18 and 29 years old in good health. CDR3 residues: CASSPDRSGEWSSYNSPLHF. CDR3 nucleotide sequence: TGCGCCAGCAGCCCGGACCGGAGCGGGGAATGGAGCTCCTATAATTCACCCCTCCACTTT.